This passage covers 16 T cell receptor beta chains from one sample sequenced in a study of cytomegalovirus exposure and HLA in healthy donors. PCR employed 60 Vbeta and 13 Jbeta primers. TCRdb's table, derived via immunoSEQ multiplex PCR, lists solely in-frame clones and lacks some. Of roughly 160,000 clones in the sample, around 84% were seen once. The material sequenced was PBMCs. These receptors all stem from a male donor in good health and CMV-seropositive.

V gene TRBV2 combines with J gene TRBJ1-1; D is uncertain. CDR3 size: 13 residues. Germline CDR1 is SNHLY and CDR2 is FYNNEI. V was shortened by 6 bases and J by 10 bases, with 18 bases between the two germline ends. The CDR3 protein is CASSEVSTGGAFF. The CDR3 nucleotides read TGTGCCAGCAGCGAGGTATCGACGGGTGGAGCTTTCTTT. The full variable domain, with the rest looked up from reference TRBV2 and TRBJ1-1, is EPEVTQTPSHQVTQMGQEVILRCVPISNHLYFYWYRQILGQKVEFLVSFYNNEISEKSEIFDDQFSVERPDGSNFTLKIRSTKLEDSAMYFCASSEVSTGGAFFGQGTRLTVV.

J is TRBJ2-7 and V is TRBV14; TRBD2 is a possible D gene (5 bases). The CDR3 runs 13 residues. Trimming removed 4 bases from V and 1 base from J, with 8 bases in between. Germline-derived CDR1 and CDR2 are SGHDN and FVKESK. The CDR3 DNA is TGTGCCAGCAGCCTCGGGAATTCCTACGAGCAGTACTTC. Its protein is CASSLGNSYEQYF.

Here the CDR3 DNA reads TGTGCCAGCAGTTACTCGGAAAGGGGGAGCAATCAGCCCCAGCATTTT. Translation gives CASSYSERGSNQPQHF. The J gene is TRBJ1-5, the V gene TRBV6-6, with D perhaps TRBD1 (6 bases). CDR3 length: 16 residues. Germline V lookup: CDR1 MNHNY, CDR2 SVGAGI (reference sequence). V lost 0 bases and J lost 1, with 10 bases in between.

The gene calls are TRBV28 and TRBJ2-7; unclear D gene. This CDR3 has 13 residues. From germline, CDR1 is MDHEN and CDR2 SYDVKM. V lost 2 bases to trimming and J lost 4 bases, with 9 bases between them. CDR3 protein: CASSLEAGYEQYF. The CDR3 bases are TGTGCCAGCAGTTTAGAGGCTGGTTACGAGCAGTACTTC.

This chain links TRBV5-1 with TRBJ2-3, with a weak D call TRBD2 (6 bases). Germline V gene sequence: CDR1 SGHRS, CDR2 YFSETQ. The CDR3 contains 15 residues. The ends were cut back, 4 bases at V and 2 bases at J, with 14 bases in the middle. For the CDR3, the DNA is TGCGCCAGCAGCGCCGGGACTGGAAACACAGATACGCAGTATTTT. It translates to CASSAGTGNTDTQYF.

The chain joins TRBV5-4 to TRBJ1-6; D is uncertain. V dropped 0 bases and J dropped 7 bases, with 8 bases sitting between them. Germline assignment: CDR1 SGHNT and CDR2 YYREEE (reference sequence). CDR3 size: 14 residues. The DNA of the CDR3 is TGTGCCAGCAGCTTGGGCGGAATAAATTCACCCCTCCACTTT. Residues: CASSLGGINSPLHF.

CDR3 sequence reads: CASSFQGQGEGETQYF. In DNA, the CDR3 is TGTGCCAGCAGCTTTCAAGGACAGGGTGAAGGGGAGACCCAGTACTTC. This chain joins TRBV11-2 and TRBJ2-5; 8 positions agree with TRBD1. Germline V gene lookup returns CDR1 SGHAT and CDR2 FQNNGV. CDR3 length: 16 residues. Trimming cost V 3 bases and J 5 bases; bases outside gene matches: 11.

This chain joins TRBV5-1 and TRBJ2-1, with a possible D match to TRBD2 (6 bases). This CDR3 has 15 amino acids. V lost 4 bases and J 0 bases, leaving 11 bases between the germline ends. Germline CDR1 is SGHRS and CDR2 is YFSETQ. The CDR3 here is CASSEGTFSYNEQFF. CDR3 DNA sequence: TGCGCCAGCAGCGAGGGGACTTTCTCCTACAATGAGCAGTTCTTC.

The CDR3 loop is CASSRQQGSTEAFF. Here the CDR3 DNA reads TGTGCCAGCAGTCGACAACAGGGGAGCACTGAAGCTTTCTTT. The V call is TRBV6-5, the J call TRBJ1-1; 7 bases are a match to TRBD1. Germline lookup yields CDR1 MNHEY and CDR2 SVGAGI. The CDR3 is made up of 14 amino acids. V shed 5 bases, J shed 4 bases, and the junction held 7 bases outside the gene matches.

The V call is TRBV29-1, the J call TRBJ1-1, with no clear D. CDR1 and CDR2 (germline): SQVTM, ANQGSEA. Trimming took 1 base from V and 3 from J, leaving 18 bases between them. This CDR3 region has 16 residues. This chain's CDR3 is CSVEGAPGPADTEAFF. The CDR3 DNA sequence: TGCAGCGTTGAAGGGGCACCGGGTCCAGCGGACACTGAAGCTTTCTTT.

The V and J genes are TRBV6-1 and TRBJ1-5; 7 nucleotides align to TRBD1. The germline CDR1 and CDR2 sequences are MNHNS and SASEGT. The V and J ends lost 4 bases and 2 bases, in that order; junction bases with no gene match: 5. This CDR3 has 15 amino acids. As DNA, the CDR3 is TGTGCCAGCAGTGTTCAGGGACAGCGCAATCAGCCCCAGCATTTT. Residues: CASSVQGQRNQPQHF.

This rearrangement joins TRBV27 to TRBJ2-2; 7 bases map to TRBD1. Unmatched junction bases numbered 8, after V lost 4 bases and J lost 9 bases. This CDR3 has 14 residues. Per germline, CDR1 MNHEY and CDR2 SMNVEV (reference sequence). DNA for the CDR3: TGTGCCAGCAGTTCCTGGACAGGTGGCCGGGAGCTGTTTTTT. Amino acid sequence: CASSSWTGGRELFF.

This clone was observed a single time. The chain couples TRBV19 to TRBJ1-5; the D gene is possibly TRBD1 (6 bases). This CDR3 contains 14 residues. The germline V gene encodes CDR1 LNHDA and CDR2 SQIVND (reference sequence). Trimming pared 6 bases from V and 4 bases from J, leaving 13 bases between. The CDR3 DNA is TGTGCCAGTAGAGGGGCAGGGGCAAATCAGCCCCAGCATTTT. As protein: CASRGAGANQPQHF.

The sample holds one count of this clone. The chain uses TRBV23-1 and TRBJ1-6, with 8 bases that match TRBD1. TRBV23-1 is noted as an ORF with a role that remains uncertain. CDR3 size: 18 residues. After removal of 4 bases from V and 2 bases from J, the junction contained 10 bases not matched to a gene. This CDR3 is CASSRHRGAPTYNSPLHF. The CDR3 bases are TGCGCCAGCAGTCGGCACAGGGGGGCGCCTACCTATAATTCACCCCTCCACTTT.

The CDR3 DNA follows: TGTGCCACCTCCGAGGACAGCTACGAGCAGTACTTC. Its protein is CATSEDSYEQYF. The gene calls are TRBV10-3 and TRBJ2-7; D is possibly TRBD1 (6 bases). The V end was cut by 10 bases, the J end by 3 bases, with 13 bases between. CDR3 length equals 12 residues. From germline, CDR1 is ENHRY and CDR2 SYGVKD.

J is TRBJ2-3 and V is TRBV7-2; 10 bases align to TRBD2. Germline V gene lookup returns CDR1 SGHTA and CDR2 FQGNSA. This CDR3 has 17 residues. V shed 5 bases and J 5 bases; nucleotides not matched to a gene: 13. CDR3 residues: CASSPSPSGSGGDTQYF. Here the CDR3 DNA reads TGTGCCAGCAGCCCCTCGCCTAGCGGGAGTGGGGGAGATACGCAGTATTTT.